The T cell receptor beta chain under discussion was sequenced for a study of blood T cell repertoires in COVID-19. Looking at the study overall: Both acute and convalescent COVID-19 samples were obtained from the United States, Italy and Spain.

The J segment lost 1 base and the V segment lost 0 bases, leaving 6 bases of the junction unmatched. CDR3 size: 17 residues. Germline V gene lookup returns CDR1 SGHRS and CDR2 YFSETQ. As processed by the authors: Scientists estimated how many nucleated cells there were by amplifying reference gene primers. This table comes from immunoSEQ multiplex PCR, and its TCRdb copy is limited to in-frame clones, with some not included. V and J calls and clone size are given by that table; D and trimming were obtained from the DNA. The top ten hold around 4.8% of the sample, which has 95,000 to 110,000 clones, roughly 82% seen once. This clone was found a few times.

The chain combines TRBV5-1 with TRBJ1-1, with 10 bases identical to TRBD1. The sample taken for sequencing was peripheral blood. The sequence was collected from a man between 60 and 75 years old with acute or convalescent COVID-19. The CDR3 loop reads CASSLVSTGGGNTEAFF. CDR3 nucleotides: TGCGCCAGCAGCTTGGTTTCGACAGGGGGCGGGAACACTGAAGCTTTCTTT.